These 14 T cell receptor beta chains were all obtained from the same sample, sequenced in a study of blood T cell repertoires in COVID-19 (dated by TCRdb to about 2020). The library was built by means of the immunoSEQ multiplex PCR assay. Here the immuneACCESS table is served through TCRdb, limited to in-frame sequences with V and J called. Missing clones are a known gap in these copies; in checked studies unresolved V genes cover under half, and the rest lacks a known reason. For this sample there are tens of thousands of clones; approximately 83% appear just once. The ten largest clones add up to approximately 6% of the sample. The specimen sequenced was peripheral blood. Source of these receptors: a woman aged 55-70 years with acute or convalescent COVID-19.

This clone was found a few times. The J gene is TRBJ1-1, the V gene TRBV21-1. TRBV21-1 is annotated as a pseudogene. The CDR3 consists of 13 residues. In DNA, the CDR3 is TGTGCCAGCAGCAAAGGACGGGAGGAAGGAGCTTTCTTT. Protein sequence: CASSKGREEGAFF.

The V gene is TRBV6-6, the J gene TRBJ2-7; 8 nucleotides match TRBD1. Germline V CDR1 and CDR2: MNHNY, SVGAGI (reference sequence). The CDR3 totals 15 residues. With 5 bases clipped from V and 3 bases from J, the junction kept 9 bases outside the gene matches. This CDR3 reads CASSTTTGVNYEQYF. CDR3 bases: TGTGCCAGCAGTACCACGACAGGGGTAAACTACGAGCAGTACTTC.

The rearrangement joins TRBV11-2 to TRBJ2-7, with D maybe TRBD1 (7 bases). Trimming removed 0 bases from V and 3 bases from J, with 12 bases in between. The CDR3 extends over 15 amino acids. In germline, CDR1 is SGHAT, CDR2 FQNNGV. Written as DNA, the CDR3 is TGTGCCAGCAGCTTAGAGAGGGGGCGGGGCTACGAGCAGTACTTC. Encoded protein: CASSLERGRGYEQYF.

The V gene is TRBV6-5, the J gene TRBJ1-6, with D possibly matching TRBD1 (5 bases). The V gene's germline CDR1 is MNHEY and CDR2 SVGAGI. Trimming pared 6 bases from V and 8 bases from J, leaving 14 bases between. The CDR3 is 14 residues long. For the CDR3, the DNA is TGTGCCAGCAGCCTTACGGGGGGAGATTCACCCCTCCACTTT. Protein product: CASSLTGGDSPLHF.

The chain uses TRBV11-3 and TRBJ2-4, with D tentatively TRBD2 (7 bases). Per germline, CDR1 SGHNT and CDR2 YENEEA. V lost 5 bases and J lost 7, with 15 bases in between. The CDR3 runs to 14 residues. CDR3 coding DNA: TGTGCCAGCAGCCTGGCGGGGGCCGGGAACATTCAGTACTTC. Protein sequence: CASSLAGAGNIQYF.

In its sample, this clone was seen a few times. The chain employs TRBV12-5 and TRBJ1-2; weak D call: TRBD1 (5 bases). Germline V CDR1 and CDR2: LGHNT, FRNRAP. CDR3 length: 12 residues. Trimming left V 6 bases short and J 8 bases short, with 13 bases between. CDR3 in DNA: TGTGCTAGTGGGGCGTCAGGGTTCGGCTACACCTTC. This sequence encodes CASGASGFGYTF.

The gene calls are TRBV24-1 and TRBJ1-2, with TRBD1 matching over 7 bases. This CDR3 spans 14 amino acids. The V gene's germline CDR1 is KGHDR and CDR2 SFDVKD. Germline trimming cut 4 bases from V and 4 bases from J; bases unmatched to any gene: 5. CDR3 region: CATSDRGQSYGYTF. The CDR3 region has the DNA TGTGCCACCAGTGACCGGGGACAGTCCTATGGCTACACCTTC.

This clone has just one count. The chain couples TRBV15 to TRBJ2-1; 12 bases are shared with TRBD2. The CDR3 runs to 18 residues. Trimming cost V 0 bases and J 3 bases; bases outside gene matches: 6. CDR1 and CDR2 (germline): LNHNV, YYDKDF (reference sequence). The CDR3 DNA reads as TGTGCCACCAGCAGAGATCCCCTAGCGGGGGGGAACTACAATGAGCAGTTCTTC. This gives the protein CATSRDPLAGGNYNEQFF.

About this clone: Other DNA sequences in the sample encode the same CDR3. V gene TRBV5-1 combines with J gene TRBJ1-2; 10 bases line up with TRBD1. Germline V gene lookup returns CDR1 SGHRS and CDR2 YFSETQ. The CDR3 runs to 15 residues. J was trimmed by 4 bases and V by 4 bases; bases with no gene match: 7. This chain's CDR3 is CASSLEGQGVYGYTF. In DNA, the CDR3 is TGCGCCAGCAGCCTAGAAGGACAGGGGGTCTATGGCTACACCTTC. The full variable domain, in which reference TRBV5-1 and TRBJ1-2 provide the parts outside the CDR3, is KAGVTQTPRYLIKTRGQQVTLSCSPISGHRSVSWYQQTPGQGLQFLFEYFSETQRNKGNFPGRFSGRQFSNSRSEMNVSTLELGDSALYLCASSLEGQGVYGYTFGSGTRLTVV.

V is TRBV21-1 and J is TRBJ1-2; TRBD1, the table's D call, was not compared with the DNA. TRBV21-1 constitutes a pseudogene. The CDR3 length is 15 residues. This CDR3 is CASNEGPTGDYGYTF. CDR3 coding DNA: TGTGCCAGCAATGAGGGGCCGACAGGGGACTATGGCTACACCTTC.

The chain carries TRBV30 and TRBJ1-3, with D perhaps TRBD1 (5 bases). The CDR3 is 12 residues long. V lost 1 base, J lost 10 bases, and 11 bases lay in between. Germline assignment: CDR1 GTSNPN and CDR2 SVGIG (reference sequence). The CDR3 region has the DNA TGTGCCTGGAGTGGACAGCCCAATACCATATATTTT. It yields the protein CAWSGQPNTIYF.

This clone was seen only a few times. V usage is TRBV5-1 and J usage is TRBJ2-7; 8 bases line up with TRBD2. Trimming removed 3 bases from V and 5 bases from J; junction bases left unmatched: 4. The CDR3 is 13 residues long. The germline V gene has CDR1 SGHRS and CDR2 YFSETQ. CDR3 sequence: CASSSGGAHEQYF. The CDR3 DNA reads TGCGCCAGCAGCTCCGGGGGGGCCCACGAGCAGTACTTC.

This chain links TRBV29-1 with TRBJ1-1; 7 bases map to TRBD1. Per the germline V gene, CDR1 is SQVTM and CDR2 is ANQGSEA. J lost 0 bases, V lost 7 bases, and 8 bases had no gene match. The CDR3 is 14 residues long. The CDR3 sequence is CSARGQSMNTEAFF. The CDR3 DNA follows: TGCAGCGCCCGGGGACAGAGCATGAACACTGAAGCTTTCTTT.

This chain uses TRBV5-1 with TRBJ1-1, with D perhaps matching TRBD1 (6 bases). Germline V gene sequence: CDR1 SGHRS, CDR2 YFSETQ. This CDR3 contains 14 residues. Trimming took 5 bases from V and 5 from J, leaving 16 bases between them. The CDR3 DNA reads TGCGCCAGCAGAGCGGGGGGCGTAAATACTGAAGCTTTCTTT. Amino acids: CASRAGGVNTEAFF. Full variable domain (remainder filled in from reference TRBV5-1 and TRBJ1-1): KAGVTQTPRYLIKTRGQQVTLSCSPISGHRSVSWYQQTPGQGLQFLFEYFSETQRNKGNFPGRFSGRQFSNSRSEMNVSTLELGDSALYLCASRAGGVNTEAFFGQGTRLTVV.